A single sample is the source of the 22 T cell receptor beta chains below, sequenced in a study of T cell responses to AZD1222 COVID-19 vaccine. Measured with immunoSEQ multiplex PCR; TCRdb has only the in-frame clones, and not every one. The repertoire holds 150,000 or so clones, with 91% as singletons. The specimen was peripheral blood, collected on day 0 of AZD1222 vaccination. These receptors were obtained from an adult in good health.

This chain joins TRBV3-1 (or the pseudogene TRBV3-2) and TRBJ2-7; weak D call: TRBD2 (5 bases). The germline CDR1 and CDR2 sequences are LGHDT and YNNKEL (reference sequence). The CDR3 runs 12 residues. V gave up 3 bases and J gave up 9 bases, with 12 bases separating them. The CDR3 region has the DNA TGTGCCAGCAGCCATGCCGCGAGGGCGCAGTACTTC. The encoded protein is CASSHAARAQYF.

The chain joins TRBV19 to TRBJ2-3; D is perhaps TRBD1 (5 bases). The germline gives CDR1 LNHDA, CDR2 SQIVND (reference sequence). V lost 3 bases, J lost 3 bases, and 7 bases lay in between. The CDR3 spans 13 residues. The CDR3 region is CASSIPGTDTQYF. CDR3 bases: TGTGCCAGTAGTATCCCAGGGACAGATACGCAGTATTTT.

The chain joins TRBV6-5 to TRBJ2-7; 8 bases line up with TRBD2. The CDR3 length is 13 residues. V shed 4 bases and J 2 bases; nucleotides not matched to a gene: 1. Germline V gives CDR1 MNHEY, CDR2 SVGAGI. CDR3 in amino acids: CASSFSGTYEQYF. The CDR3 DNA reads as TGTGCCAGCAGTTTTAGCGGGACCTACGAGCAGTACTTC.

The chain joins TRBV24-1 to TRBJ2-2; D is unresolved. This CDR3 has 12 amino acids. Germline assignment: CDR1 KGHDR and CDR2 SFDVKD. V lost 4 bases, J lost 6 bases, and 5 bases lay in between. The DNA for the CDR3 is TGTGCCACCAGTGACCGGCCCGGGGAGCTGTTTTTT. It is translated as CATSDRPGELFF.

V usage is TRBV28 and J usage is TRBJ2-5; 7 bases align to TRBD2. CDR3 length: 13 amino acids. In germline, CDR1 is MDHEN, CDR2 SYDVKM. With V trimmed by 7 bases and J by 4 bases, 6 bases remained unmatched. As DNA, the CDR3 is TGTGCCAGCAACAAACTAGCGCGAGAGACCCAGTACTTC. It yields the protein CASNKLARETQYF.

This chain links TRBV19 with TRBJ1-2; TRBD1 aligns across 8 bases. The CDR3 has 18 residues. V lost 7 bases to trimming and J lost 0 bases; unmatched junction nucleotides: 16. Per the germline V gene, CDR1 is LNHDA and CDR2 is SQIVND (reference sequence). The CDR3 DNA follows: TGTGCCAGTACCCGGACAGGGTTCAAAAGTGCAGCTAACTATGGCTACACCTTC. This translates into CASTRTGFKSAANYGYTF.

In this sample, this clone turned up many times. The chain recombines TRBV6-5 with TRBJ1-4; possibly TRBD1 for D (6 bases). V shed 4 bases and J shed 7 bases, with 13 bases lying between them. This CDR3 contains 14 residues. The germline CDR1 and CDR2 sequences are MNHEY and SVGAGI. The CDR3, as DNA: TGTGCCAGCAGTTTGACTCAAGGGGGTGAAAAACTGTTTTTT. Its protein is CASSLTQGGEKLFF.

The table lists this clone with a few counts. The chain couples TRBV7-3 to TRBJ2-2; TRBD2 aligns across 8 bases. The V gene's germline CDR1 is SGHTA and CDR2 FQGTGA. This CDR3 region has 15 residues. V was clipped by 5 bases and J by 3 bases; unmatched bases: 5. The CDR3 sequence: CASSPYGGDTGELFF. The CDR3, as DNA: TGTGCCAGCAGCCCCTACGGGGGGGACACCGGGGAGCTGTTTTTT.

The chain is built from TRBV2 and TRBJ1-2, with unresolved D. Trimming pared 4 bases from V and 13 bases from J, leaving 16 bases between. Germline lookup yields CDR1 SNHLY and CDR2 FYNNEI. This CDR3 has 12 amino acids. CDR3 amino acids: CASSVTGEFSTF. The CDR3, as DNA: TGTGCCAGCAGTGTAACCGGGGAGTTCAGCACCTTC.

V usage is TRBV5-4 and J usage is TRBJ2-3; D is possibly TRBD2 (5 bases). CDR1 is SGHNT, CDR2 YYREEE, per germline (reference sequence). With 4 bases removed from V and 2 bases from J, the gap between germline ends came to 11 bases. The length of the CDR3 is 14 residues. DNA of the CDR3: TGTGCCAGCAGCCCGGACTGGTTCACAGATACGCAGTATTTT. It translates to CASSPDWFTDTQYF.

The rearrangement joins TRBV12-3 or TRBV12-4 to TRBJ2-1, with D unresolved. V shed 2 bases and J shed 8 bases, with 7 bases lying between them. The CDR3 is 12 amino acids. This chain's CDR3 is CASSLFGDEQFF. DNA for the CDR3: TGTGCCAGCAGTTTATTCGGCGATGAGCAGTTCTTC.

This clone has more than one count but fewer than ten. The rearrangement uses TRBV7-9 and TRBJ1-1, with no clear D. This CDR3 is built from 13 residues. V was trimmed by 1 base and J by 6 bases, leaving 9 bases between them. Germline lookup yields CDR1 SEHNR and CDR2 FQNEAQ (reference sequence). The CDR3 nucleotides are TGTGCCAGCAGCTTAGTGACAAGGGCTGAAGCTTTCTTT. This encodes CASSLVTRAEAFF.

CDR3: CASSHRVAGGPGQETQYF. The CDR3 DNA reads TGTGCCAGCAGCCACCGGGTAGCGGGAGGGCCCGGGCAAGAGACCCAGTACTTC. This chain connects TRBV7-9 to TRBJ2-5; 11 bases align to TRBD2. V dropped 5 bases and J dropped 2; count of bases not matched to a gene: 13. From germline, CDR1 is SEHNR and CDR2 FQNEAQ (reference sequence). The CDR3 covers 18 residues.

This clone was seen a single time. The chain carries TRBV3-1 (or the pseudogene TRBV3-2) and TRBJ1-5, with unresolved D. Germline V lookup: CDR1 LGHDT, CDR2 YNNKEL (reference sequence). The CDR3 sequence is 12 residues long. Between the trimmed V and J ends, which lost 3 bases and 9 bases, there was a span of 9 bases. The CDR3 here is CASSQPLRPQHF. The CDR3 nucleotides are TGTGCCAGCAGCCAGCCCCTCCGGCCCCAGCATTTT.

The genes are TRBV18 and TRBJ2-2, with no clear D. The CDR3 is made up of 17 amino acids. Germline V gene data show CDR1 as KGHSH and CDR2 as LQKENI. Trimming stripped 3 bases from V and 0 bases from J, with 14 bases between. In DNA form, the CDR3 reads TGTGCCAGCTCACCTTCACAGATCCGGGCGAACACCGGGGAGCTGTTTTTT. Residues: CASSPSQIRANTGELFF.

The chain carries TRBV4-3 and TRBJ2-7; perhaps TRBD1 as D (5 bases). The CDR3 spans 15 residues. Germline assignment: CDR1 LGHNA and CDR2 YSLEER. The germline V and J ends were trimmed by 2 bases and 2 bases, with 13 bases remaining between them. DNA of the CDR3: TGCGCCAGCAGCCAAATTTCAGGGATCGCCTACGAGCAGTACTTC. Protein: CASSQISGIAYEQYF.

The rearrangement joins TRBV7-2 to TRBJ2-3, with 12 nucleotides matching TRBD2. The ends lost 4 bases at V and 5 bases at J; junction bases unmatched: 7. Germline V CDR1 and CDR2: SGHTA, FQGNSA. CDR3 length: 16 residues. The DNA of the CDR3 is TGTGCCAGCAGCTACTTGACTAGCGGGGGAGGAGATACGCAGTATTTT. Translating gives CASSYLTSGGGDTQYF.

V is TRBV3-1 (or the pseudogene TRBV3-2) and J is TRBJ2-5, with 7 bases aligning to TRBD2. The CDR3 has 14 amino acids. The V gene's germline CDR1 is LGHDT and CDR2 YNNKEL (reference sequence). V trimming: 6 bases; J trimming: 3 bases; junction bases outside the gene matches: 7. CDR3 residues: CASSSAGTKETQYF. The CDR3 DNA sequence: TGTGCCAGCAGTTCCGCCGGGACTAAAGAGACCCAGTACTTC.

This clone was observed a single time. The chain joins TRBV6-2 or TRBV6-3 to TRBJ2-7; perhaps TRBD2 as D (6 bases). CDR1 and CDR2 (germline): MNHEY, SVGEGT. The V gene lost 6 bases and the J gene lost 1 base, with 19 bases spanning the gap. The length of the CDR3 is 16 residues. The CDR3 is CASSNAVFGGSYEQYF. DNA for the CDR3: TGTGCCAGCAGCAACGCGGTCTTCGGGGGTTCCTACGAGCAGTACTTC.

The V and J genes are TRBV7-9 and TRBJ1-1, with a weak D call TRBD1 (6 bases). The CDR3 is 16 amino acids. The germline V gene encodes CDR1 SEHNR and CDR2 FQNEAQ (reference sequence). Between the trimmed V and J ends, which lost 1 base and 3 bases, there was a span of 15 bases. CDR3 residues: CASSLGGGWGHTEAFF. The CDR3 DNA reads as TGTGCCAGCAGCTTAGGGGGCGGGTGGGGGCACACTGAAGCTTTCTTT.

The chain joins TRBV4-1 to TRBJ1-1; D uncertain. Trimming pared 5 bases from V and 6 bases from J, leaving 10 bases between. This CDR3 comprises 12 residues. Germline V gives CDR1 MGHRA, CDR2 YSYEKL. CDR3 amino acids: CASSGGWPEAFF. DNA of the CDR3: TGCGCCAGCAGCGGAGGGTGGCCTGAAGCTTTCTTT.

The genes are TRBV9 and TRBJ1-4; D call uncertain. CDR1 and CDR2 from the germline V gene are SGDLS and YYNGEE. The CDR3 has 15 amino acids. V was clipped by 0 bases and J by 8 bases, with 14 bases between them. CDR3 region: CASSVVPASGEKLFF. CDR3 nucleotide sequence: TGTGCCAGCAGCGTAGTCCCAGCCTCAGGAGAAAAACTGTTTTTT.